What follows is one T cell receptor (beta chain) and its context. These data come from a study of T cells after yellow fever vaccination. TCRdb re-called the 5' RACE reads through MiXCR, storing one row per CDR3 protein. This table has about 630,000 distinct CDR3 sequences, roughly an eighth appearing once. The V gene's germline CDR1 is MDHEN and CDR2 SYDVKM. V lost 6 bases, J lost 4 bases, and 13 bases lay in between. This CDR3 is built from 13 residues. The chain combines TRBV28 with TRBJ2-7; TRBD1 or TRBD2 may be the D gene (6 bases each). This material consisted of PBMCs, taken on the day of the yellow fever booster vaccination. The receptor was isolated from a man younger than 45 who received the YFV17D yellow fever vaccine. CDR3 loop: CASSKGGRYEQYF. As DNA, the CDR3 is TGTGCCAGCAGCAAGGGGGGCCGATACGAGCAGTACTTC.